The 2 T cell receptor beta chains listed next were all sequenced from one sample in a study of cytomegalovirus exposure and HLA in healthy donors. Primers for the PCR totalled 60 Vbeta and 13 Jbeta. Sequencing was performed with immunoSEQ multiplex PCR; in TCRdb, only in-frame clones are kept and a portion is missing. The table lists approximately 61,000 clones, about four fifths of them singletons, with 6.5% to 8.5% in the top ten. The sequenced sample consisted of PBMCs. The receptor set was obtained from a man in his late teens or twenties in good health and CMV-seropositive.

The chain uses TRBV4-1 and TRBJ1-5; D not certain. Trimming removed 1 base at V and 0 bases at J, with 10 bases between. The CDR3 has 16 residues. The germline gives CDR1 MGHRA, CDR2 YSYEKL. CDR3 in amino acids: CASSQVIQFSNQPQHF. The CDR3 DNA follows: TGCGCCAGCAGCCAAGTGATACAGTTTAGCAATCAGCCCCAGCATTTT.

The chain couples TRBV28 to TRBJ2-7; no clear D gene. Trimming stripped 6 bases from V and 1 base from J, with 10 bases between. This CDR3 region has 13 residues. Germline values: CDR1 MDHEN, CDR2 SYDVKM. Here the CDR3 reads CASSLGPSYEQYF. CDR3 bases: TGTGCCAGCAGCTTAGGGCCATCCTACGAGCAGTACTTC.